This T cell receptor beta chain was obtained from a study of cytomegalovirus exposure and HLA in healthy donors. Profiled with immunoSEQ multiplex PCR; TCRdb holds only in-frame clones, not every one. This table has more than 55,000 clones, roughly 90% appearing once. Study-wide results and limits: A classifier reportedly called cytomegalovirus status with high sensitivity and specificity. Researchers counted around 170 TCR beta chains as cytomegalovirus-associated. Rarity held for most TCR sequences, but there were some public TCRs that occurred in many donors.

Concerning this clone itself: Its antigen is as yet unknown.

The sequenced sample was PBMCs. This clonotype was obtained from a man younger than 35 in good health and CMV-seronegative.

The CDR3 nucleotides read TGTGCCAGCGCTGGTCGGGTAGCGGGAAGGGGCAATGAGCAGTTCTTC. Protein sequence: CASAGRVAGRGNEQFF. The chain links TRBV18 to TRBJ2-1; 8 bases fit TRBD2. Germline V CDR1 and CDR2: KGHSH, LQKENI. V was clipped by 8 bases and J by 6 bases; unmatched bases: 15. There are 16 residues in the CDR3.